This record covers a single TCR beta chain. As handled by the study authors: Estimation of nucleated cell counts was performed using reference gene primer amplification. The assay was immunoSEQ multiplex PCR, and TCRdb's table has in-frame clones only and misses some. V, J and clone size reflect that table, while D and trimming were determined from the DNA. Of around 250,000 clones listed, roughly 89% are singletons. This sample was taken from a study of blood T cell repertoires in COVID-19. Across the study: Samples taken during acute and convalescent COVID-19 were collected in the United States, Italy and Spain. Sources were T cells, B-cell-depleted T cells, or PBMCs; the material itself was cDNA or gDNA.

The V gene end was trimmed by 0 bases and the J gene end by 4 bases; junction bases not matched to a gene: 9. CDR3 length equals 17 residues. Germline CDR1 and CDR2: SGHTS and YDEGEE. The chain joins TRBV5-8 to TRBJ1-2; 10 bases agree with TRBD1. This clonotype was sampled from a woman aged 40 to 50 who had recovered from COVID-19. The sequencing sample was made of peripheral blood. CDR3 sequence (DNA): TGTGCCAGCAGCTTGGGGCAGGGGACAGGGGCAATCTATGGCTACACCTTC. As protein: CASSLGQGTGAIYGYTF.